This is a list of T cell receptor beta chains from one sample in a study of cytomegalovirus exposure and HLA in healthy donors. The repertoire was sequenced with immunoSEQ multiplex PCR; TCRdb's copy has only in-frame clones and lacks some. The sample lists about 180,000 clones, about four fifths occurring once. The specimen was PBMCs. The origin of the receptors is a woman aged 25 to 39 in good health and CMV-seronegative. Both conserved end residues are part of each CDR3. D genes are given only for firm matches. Rows give clone size only sometimes, using once, few, many, or a class for an expanded clone.

abundance	j_gene	v_gene	d_gene	CDR3nt	CDR3aa
.	TRBJ2-3	TRBV5-1	TRBD2	TGCGCCAGCAGCCGACTAGCGGGGGGCGTGCGTCATACGCAGTATTTT	CASSRLAGGVRHTQYF
.	TRBJ2-2	TRBV7-9	.	TGTGCCAGCAGCTTGGCGGTAAACACCGGGGAGCTGTTTTTT	CASSLAVNTGELFF
.	TRBJ1-6	TRBV30	.	TGTGCCTGGAGTGTACTAAGAACCGTGAGCTCCTATAATTCACCCCTCCACTTT	CAWSVLRTVSSYNSPLHF
.	TRBJ1-1	TRBV29-1	TRBD1	TGCAGCGCCTCGACAGGGCGATCTGAAGCTTTCTTT	CSASTGRSEAFF
.	TRBJ1-1	TRBV2	.	TGTGCCAGCAGTGAACGTAGGGGAGGAACTGAAGCTTTCTTT	CASSERRGGTEAFF
.	TRBJ2-7	TRBV10-1	.	TGCGCCACCGCGGGACAGTCCTACGAGCAGTACTTC	CATAGQSYEQYF
.	TRBJ2-3	TRBV15	TRBD1	TGTGCCACCAGCAGAAACAGGGGCGGCACAGATACGCAGTATTTT	CATSRNRGGTDTQYF
.	TRBJ2-3	TRBV7-2	.	TGTGCCAGCAGCTTACAGGGTAGCACAGATACGCAGTATTTT	CASSLQGSTDTQYF
.	TRBJ1-1	TRBV11-3	.	TGTGCCAGCAGCTTAGGTAACATGAACACTGAAGCTTTCTTT	CASSLGNMNTEAFF
.	TRBJ1-1	TRBV12-5	TRBD1	TGTGCTAGCTTCCCACAGGGGGCTTGGACTGAAGCTTTCTTT	CASFPQGAWTEAFF
.	TRBJ2-7	TRBV18	TRBD1	TGTGCCAGCTCACCAGGGACAGGGGACTACGAGCAGTACTTC	CASSPGTGDYEQYF
.	TRBJ1-3	TRBV5-1	.	TGCGCCAGCAGCTTGGCGGCAGGCTCTGGAAACACCATATATTTT	CASSLAAGSGNTIYF
.	TRBJ2-5	TRBV14	TRBD2	TGTGCCAGCAGCCCAATCATCGGGACTAGCGGGGTTGTGGAGACCCAGTACTTC	CASSPIIGTSGVVETQYF
.	TRBJ2-7	TRBV30	.	TGTGCCTGGGACTTGGCAAGGTCGAACGAGCAGTACTTC	CAWDLARSNEQYF
few	TRBJ1-4	TRBV10-3	TRBD1	TGTGCCATCAGTGGCCGGGACAGAAAAAATGAAAAACTGTTTTTT	CAISGRDRKNEKLFF
.	TRBJ1-4	TRBV2	TRBD1	TGTGCCAGCAGCGGAACAGGGGTTTATGAAAAACTGTTTTTT	CASSGTGVYEKLFF
.	TRBJ2-3	TRBV7-2	.	TGTGCCAGCAGCCCCCTTGGCGGCTCTAGCACAGATACGCAGTATTTT	CASSPLGGSSTDTQYF
few	TRBJ1-5	TRBV6-1	.	TGTGCCAGCAGTGCGTCTACAGGGATAGGAAATCAGCCCCAGCATTTT	CASSASTGIGNQPQHF
.	TRBJ2-7	TRBV18	TRBD1	TGTGCCAGCTCATTTACTCAGGGGGCTGCGACGGACGAGCAGTACTTC	CASSFTQGAATDEQYF
once	TRBJ2-2	TRBV7-6	.	TGTGCCAGCACCCAGGGCAAGAACACCGGGGAGCTGTTTTTT	CASTQGKNTGELFF
.	TRBJ1-2	TRBV6-1	TRBD1	TGTGCCAGCATCCGACAGGGTCAGGACTATGGCTACACCTTC	CASIRQGQDYGYTF
once	TRBJ1-5	TRBV15	.	TGTGCCACCAGCAGAGACCGTCAGCCCCAGCATTTT	CATSRDRQPQHF
few	TRBJ1-6	TRBV25-1	.	TGTGCCAGCAGTCAACTAAGGAATTCACCCCTCCACTTT	CASSQLRNSPLHF
.	TRBJ1-5	TRBV4-3	.	TGCGCCAGCAGCCAAGATTCACAGGGTCCCCAGCATTTT	CASSQDSQGPQHF
.	TRBJ1-2	TRBV21-1	.	TGTGCCAGCAGCAAACGGACAAGGACAGGGGGCGGTTCGGACTATGGCTACACCTTC	CASSKRTRTGGGSDYGYTF
.	TRBJ1-5	TRBV18	.	TGTGCCAGCTCACCATCGGGGGAACCCCAGCATTTT	CASSPSGEPQHF
.	TRBJ2-5	TRBV5-1	TRBD1	TGCGCCAGCAGCTTGGCCGAACAGGGGAGAGAGACCCAGTACTTC	CASSLAEQGRETQYF
.	TRBJ2-2	TRBV11-3	.	TGTGCCAGCAGCCCTAGGGGGGGGAACACCGGGGAGCTGTTTTTT	CASSPRGGNTGELFF
.	TRBJ1-4	TRBV30	.	TGTGCCTGGAGTCTCGGGGTTCTTGATGAAAAACTGTTTTTT	CAWSLGVLDEKLFF
.	TRBJ2-7	TRBV14	.	TGTGCCAGCAGCCAAGAATGGCAGGTAAGCTACGAGCAGTACTTC	CASSQEWQVSYEQYF
.	TRBJ1-1	TRBV4-1	TRBD1	TGCGCCAGCAGCGGCCGGGACAGGGGGCTGAACACTGAAGCTTTCTTT	CASSGRDRGLNTEAFF
.	TRBJ1-1	TRBV18	TRBD1	TGTGCCAGCTCACTTAAGGTGACAGGGGCGAACACTGAAGCTTTCTTT	CASSLKVTGANTEAFF
.	TRBJ2-3	TRBV10-2	TRBD1	TGCGCCAGCACGACAGGGAAAAATACGCAGTATTTT	CASTTGKNTQYF
.	TRBJ1-1	TRBV5-1	.	TGCGCCAGCAGCTTGAGGTGGGGGGGGCCGGACACTGAAGCTTTCTTT	CASSLRWGGPDTEAFF
.	TRBJ2-7	TRBV4-2	.	TGTGCCAGCAGCCCCCGGAGCTTATATACCCCCTACGAGCAGTACTTC	CASSPRSLYTPYEQYF
.	TRBJ1-2	TRBV5-4	TRBD1	TGTGCCAGCAGCCTACCGGGACAGGGGGTCTATGGCTACACCTTC	CASSLPGQGVYGYTF
few	TRBJ1-1	TRBV5-4	TRBD1	TGTGCCTCCCCCTCAGGGACAGGGGGCTACGGGAACACTGAAGCTTTCTTT	CASPSGTGGYGNTEAFF
once	TRBJ2-7	TRBV6-6	.	TGTGCCACCAGAGCCCCCGCTAGCGCCTACGAGCAGTACTTC	CATRAPASAYEQYF
.	TRBJ1-3	TRBV30	.	TGTGCCTGGAGTGTATTTTCCCGCTCTGGAAACACCATATATTTT	CAWSVFSRSGNTIYF
.	TRBJ1-6	TRBV6-6	TRBD1	TGTGCCAGCAGTTCATCCGACAGGGGAAATAATTCACCCCTCCACTTT	CASSSSDRGNNSPLHF
few	TRBJ2-7	TRBV19	TRBD1	TGTGCCAGTGGGACGGGACAGGGGGCCAACGAGCAGTACTTC	CASGTGQGANEQYF
.	TRBJ2-7	TRBV4-1	TRBD2	TGCGCCAGCAGCCAAGGGGATAGCGGGCTCTCCGAGCAGTACTTC	CASSQGDSGLSEQYF
.	TRBJ2-3	TRBV5-1	TRBD1	TGCGCCAGCACCCAAACTGTGGGACAGGGCGCAGATACGCAGTATTTT	CASTQTVGQGADTQYF
.	TRBJ2-5	TRBV29-1	.	TGCAGCGTTGAAGAAGGGGTAGCGGCCCAGTACTTC	CSVEEGVAAQYF
.	TRBJ1-2	TRBV12-5	TRBD1	TGTGCTAGTGGTCCCTTCGTCCGACGCCTAACAGGGGGAACTAACTATGGCTACACCTTC	CASGPFVRRLTGGTNYGYTF
.	TRBJ1-6	TRBV13	TRBD1	TGTGCCAGCAGCCCACGACAGGGCCTCTCCTATAATTCACCCCTCCACTTT	CASSPRQGLSYNSPLHF
.	TRBJ1-1	TRBV4-1	TRBD1	TGCGCCAGCAGCCAAATAGGACAGGGGAGCACTGAAGCTTTCTTT	CASSQIGQGSTEAFF
.	TRBJ2-2	TRBV5-4	TRBD1	TGTGCCAGCAGCCCCGACAGGGGAGACACCGGGGAGCTGTTTTTT	CASSPDRGDTGELFF